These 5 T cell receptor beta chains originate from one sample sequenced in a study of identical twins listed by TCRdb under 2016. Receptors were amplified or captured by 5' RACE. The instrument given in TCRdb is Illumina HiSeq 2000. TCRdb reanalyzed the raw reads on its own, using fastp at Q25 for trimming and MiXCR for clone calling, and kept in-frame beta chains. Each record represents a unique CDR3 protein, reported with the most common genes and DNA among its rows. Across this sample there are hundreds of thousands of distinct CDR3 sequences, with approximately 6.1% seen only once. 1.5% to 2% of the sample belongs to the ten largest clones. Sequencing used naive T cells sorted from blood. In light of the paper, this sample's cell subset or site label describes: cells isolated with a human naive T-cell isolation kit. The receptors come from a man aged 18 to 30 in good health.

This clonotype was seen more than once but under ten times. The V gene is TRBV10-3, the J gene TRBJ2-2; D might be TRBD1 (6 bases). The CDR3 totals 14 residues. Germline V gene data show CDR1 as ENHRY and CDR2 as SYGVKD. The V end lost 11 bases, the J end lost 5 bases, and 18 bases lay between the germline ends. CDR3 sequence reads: CAAQQGDGTGELFF. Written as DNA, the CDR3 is TGTGCCGCCCAACAGGGTGATGGTACCGGGGAGCTGTTTTTT.

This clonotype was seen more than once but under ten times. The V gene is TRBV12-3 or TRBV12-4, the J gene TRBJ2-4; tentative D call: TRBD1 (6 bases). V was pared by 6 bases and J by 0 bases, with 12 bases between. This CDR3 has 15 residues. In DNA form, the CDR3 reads TGTGCCAGCAGCACGTGGACAGTAGCCAAAAACATTCAGTACTTC. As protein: CASSTWTVAKNIQYF.

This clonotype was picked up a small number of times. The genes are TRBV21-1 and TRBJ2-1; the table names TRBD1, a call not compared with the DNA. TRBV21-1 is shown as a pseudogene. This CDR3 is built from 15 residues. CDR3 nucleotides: TGTGCCAGCGGCCCAGGGGAATCTCTCAGGAATGAGCAGTTCTTC. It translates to CASGPGESLRNEQFF.

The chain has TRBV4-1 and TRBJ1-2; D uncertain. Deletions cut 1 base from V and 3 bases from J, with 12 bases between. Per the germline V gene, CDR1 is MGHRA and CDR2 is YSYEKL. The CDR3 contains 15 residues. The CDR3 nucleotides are TGCGCCAGCAGCCAAGTCCTCCGGATTCACTATGGCTACACCTTC. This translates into CASSQVLRIHYGYTF.

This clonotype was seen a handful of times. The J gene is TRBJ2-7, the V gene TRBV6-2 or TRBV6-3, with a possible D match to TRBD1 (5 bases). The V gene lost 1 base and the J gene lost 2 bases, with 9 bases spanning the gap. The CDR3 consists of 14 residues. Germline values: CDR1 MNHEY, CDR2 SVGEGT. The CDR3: CASSYLTVTYEQYF. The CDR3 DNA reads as TGTGCCAGCAGTTACTTGACAGTAACCTACGAGCAGTACTTC.